A selection of T cell receptor beta chains follows, all from one sample in a study of beta chain features in type 1 diabetes. TCRdb's copy holds only in-frame clones and misses some; the assay was immunoSEQ multiplex PCR. The sample records 100,000 to 150,000 clones, 16% being singletons. Specimen: central memory CD4+ T cells from blood. Receptor source: a man aged 25-45 years with type 1 diabetes. CDR3s include the opening cysteine and the closing phenylalanine or tryptophan. The D gene is left open where the match is weak. Clone sizes are given selectively: once, few, many, or a class where the clone is expanded.

clone_size	v_call	d_call	j_call	cdr3_nt	cdr3_aa
few	TRBV5-6	TRBD1	TRBJ1-3	TGTGCCAGCAGCTCCCTGGGACAGACATCTGGAAACACCATATATTTT	CASSSLGQTSGNTIYF
few	TRBV5-1	-	TRBJ2-7	TGCGCCAGCAGCTTGGAAGGGGGTTCCTCCTACGAGCAGTACTTC	CASSLEGGSSYEQYF
-	TRBV11-3	-	TRBJ2-2	TGTGCCAGCAGCCATAGAACCAACACCGGGGAGCTGTTTTTT	CASSHRTNTGELFF
-	TRBV11-2	TRBD1	TRBJ2-7	TGTGCCAGCAGCTTAGTTTCGGGGACAGGGTACGAGCAGTACTTC	CASSLVSGTGYEQYF
few	TRBV6-1	-	TRBJ1-5	TGTGCCAGCAGTGTGAGGAGGGGAGGGAAACATCGTTTGGGTCAGCCCCAGCATTTT	CASSVRRGGKHRLGQPQHF
-	TRBV6-1	-	TRBJ2-3	TGTGCCAGCAGTGAGAACCGTCATAACACAGATACGCAGTATTTT	CASSENRHNTDTQYF
-	TRBV19	-	TRBJ2-4	TGTGCCAGTAGTTTACAGGCATCGGGGGCCAAAAACATTCAGTACTTC	CASSLQASGAKNIQYF
-	TRBV4-2	-	TRBJ2-3	TGTGCCAGCAGCCAAGATCAGGCTAGCGTCGGGGCGCAGTATTTT	CASSQDQASVGAQYF
few	TRBV5-1	TRBD2	TRBJ2-5	TGCGCCAGCAGCTTGGTAGCGGGGGGCGAAGAGACCCAGTACTTC	CASSLVAGGEETQYF
-	TRBV5-4	TRBD2	TRBJ2-3	TGTGCCAGCAGCTTGGCATACGGCGGGGGATTCACAGATACGCAGTATTTT	CASSLAYGGGFTDTQYF
-	TRBV7-2	-	TRBJ1-3	TGTGCCAGCAGCTTTGGTCTTTGGAGCTCTGGAAACACCATATATTTT	CASSFGLWSSGNTIYF
-	TRBV9	-	TRBJ1-5	TGTGCCAGCAGCCCACAGGTTGGGGATCAGCCCCAGCATTTT	CASSPQVGDQPQHF
-	TRBV7-2	-	TRBJ2-7	TGTGCCAGCAGCTTAGCTGGGGGCACAACCTACGAGCAGTACTTC	CASSLAGGTTYEQYF
-	TRBV19	-	TRBJ1-1	TGTGCCAGTAGCCCCCAGAGGAACACTGAAGCTTTCTTT	CASSPQRNTEAFF
few	TRBV11-2	-	TRBJ2-3	TGTGCCAGCAGAACTCCTAGCACAGATACGCAGTATTTT	CASRTPSTDTQYF
-	TRBV5-4	-	TRBJ2-7	TGTGCCAGCAGCTTGAATTTCGGGGACGAGCAGTACTTC	CASSLNFGDEQYF
-	TRBV28	TRBD2	TRBJ2-5	TGTGCCAGCACCCGGACTAGCCAAGAGACCCAGTACTTC	CASTRTSQETQYF
few	TRBV7-8	-	TRBJ1-2	TGTGCCAGCAGCCCTTCCCGGGAGGACTATGGCTACACCTTC	CASSPSREDYGYTF
few	TRBV4-2	-	TRBJ2-2	TGTGCCAGCAGCCAAGAGGACCGCACCGGGGAGCTGTTTTTT	CASSQEDRTGELFF
many	TRBV4-1	-	TRBJ2-5	TGCGCCAGCAGCCTGAGACCCCTCCGGAGGCAAGAGACCCAGTACTTC	CASSLRPLRRQETQYF
few	TRBV30	TRBD1	TRBJ1-5	TGTGCCTGGAGTCCGGGACAGGCCCTTCAGCCCCAGCATTTT	CAWSPGQALQPQHF
few	TRBV2	TRBD1	TRBJ1-6	TGTGCCAGCAGTGAAGTTGGGACAGAGGATTCACCCCTCCACTTT	CASSEVGTEDSPLHF
-	TRBV9	-	TRBJ2-5	TGTGCCAGCAGCGGCGACAAAAAGACCCAGTACTTC	CASSGDKKTQYF
-	TRBV20-1	-	TRBJ1-2	TGCAGTGCTAGCCGCGGTGGCTACACCTTC	CSASRGGYTF
-	TRBV18	TRBD1	TRBJ2-3	TGTGCCAGCTCACCATCCGGACAGGGGACAGATACGCAGTATTTT	CASSPSGQGTDTQYF
many	TRBV6-1	-	TRBJ1-3	TGTGCCAGCAGTTCCCGACGGAGCTCTGGAAACACCATATATTTT	CASSSRRSSGNTIYF
-	TRBV11-2	TRBD1	TRBJ1-1	TGTGCCAGCAGCTCGGCCGGGACAGGGAACACTGAAGCTTTCTTT	CASSSAGTGNTEAFF
-	TRBV29-1	-	TRBJ2-1	TGCAGCGTCGACAATGAGCAGTTCTTC	CSVDNEQFF
few	TRBV7-6	-	TRBJ2-1	TGTGCCAGCAGCTTAGGGGGGACGGCCAGCTCCTACAATGAGCAGTTCTTC	CASSLGGTASSYNEQFF
few	TRBV11-2	-	TRBJ1-1	TGTGCCAGCAGCCCACTGGGGACGAACACTGAAGCTTTCTTT	CASSPLGTNTEAFF
few	TRBV27	TRBD1	TRBJ1-4	TGTGCCAGCAGTTTATCGGGGACAGGGGGCCGTGAAAAACTGTTTTTT	CASSLSGTGGREKLFF